These 20 T cell receptor beta chains were sequenced from one sample in a study of shared clonotypes between healthy human individuals. Libraries were prepared by immunoSEQ multiplex PCR; TCRdb keeps only in-frame clonotypes and omits some of them. Of some 2.3 million clones in the sample, more than 80% were seen once. The sample consisted of naive CD4+ T cells from PBMCs. Subset meaning: CD45RA+ positively selected. The receptors stem from a man aged 18 to 30 in good health. Some clones in this sample may be carry-over from other donors' samples.

The rearrangement uses TRBV9 and TRBJ2-7; 7 nucleotides align to TRBD1. This CDR3 spans 12 amino acids. Germline loops: CDR1 SGDLS, CDR2 YYNGEE. V trimming: 3 bases; J trimming: 5 bases; junction bases outside the gene matches: 2. CDR3 in amino acids: CASSDQGDEQYF. The CDR3 region has the DNA TGTGCCAGCAGCGACCAGGGGGACGAGCAGTACTTC.

This chain joins TRBV7-2 and TRBJ2-2; a possible D gene is TRBD1 (6 bases). Trimming took 2 bases from V and 5 from J, leaving 9 bases between them. Germline values: CDR1 SGHTA, CDR2 FQGNSA. The CDR3 is 14 amino acids. The DNA for the CDR3 is TGTGCCAGCAGCTTACAGGGGAGTACCGGGGAGCTGTTTTTT. Translating it yields CASSLQGSTGELFF.

In its sample, this clone was seen once. V is TRBV28 and J is TRBJ2-5; 7 bases fit TRBD2. Per the germline V gene, CDR1 is MDHEN and CDR2 is SYDVKM. The CDR3 sequence is 15 residues long. V lost 4 bases and J lost 4; bases outside the gene matches: 9. Written as DNA, the CDR3 is TGTGCCAGCAGTTACGGCGGGAGTATCATAGAGACCCAGTACTTC. It specifies CASSYGGSIIETQYF.

J is TRBJ2-2 and V is TRBV30; 7 nucleotides match TRBD2. CDR3 length equals 15 residues. Germline-derived CDR1 and CDR2 are GTSNPN and SVGIG (reference sequence). J lost 6 bases, V lost 0 bases, and 7 bases had no gene match. The CDR3 spells CAWSVLASGAGELFF. Written as DNA, the CDR3 is TGTGCCTGGAGTGTACTAGCTAGCGGCGCCGGGGAGCTGTTTTTT.

V usage is TRBV5-1 and J usage is TRBJ2-5; 8 nucleotides match TRBD2. J lost 5 bases, V lost 1 base, and 4 bases had no gene match. This CDR3 has 14 amino acids. CDR1 and CDR2 (germline): SGHRS, YFSETQ. CDR3 in DNA: TGCGCCAGCAGCTTGTTTCGGGAGGGCGAGACCCAGTACTTC. It codes for CASSLFREGETQYF.

The chain combines TRBV5-1 with TRBJ1-2; D is undetermined. CDR1 is SGHRS and CDR2 is YFSETQ in the germline V gene. The CDR3 covers 14 residues. The ends were cut back, 0 bases at V and 3 bases at J, with 9 bases in the middle. CDR3 nucleotides: TGCGCCAGCAGCTTGGCCGGGTATGACTATGGCTACACCTTC. Translation gives CASSLAGYDYGYTF. The full variable domain, completed using reference TRBV5-1 and TRBJ1-2, is KAGVTQTPRYLIKTRGQQVTLSCSPISGHRSVSWYQQTPGQGLQFLFEYFSETQRNKGNFPGRFSGRQFSNSRSEMNVSTLELGDSALYLCASSLAGYDYGYTFGSGTRLTVV.

The gene calls are TRBV7-9 and TRBJ2-5; 11 bases map to TRBD2. With V trimmed by 4 bases and J by 2 bases, 3 bases remained unmatched. Germline V lookup: CDR1 SEHNR, CDR2 FQNEAQ (reference sequence). The CDR3 extends over 15 amino acids. In nucleotides, the CDR3 is TGTGCCAGCAGCTCGGGACTAGCGGAACAAGAGACCCAGTACTTC. Its translation is CASSSGLAEQETQYF.

A word on this clone: Other DNA sequences in this specimen translate into the identical CDR3. The V and J genes are TRBV27 and TRBJ2-7; 9 nucleotides line up with TRBD1. This CDR3 contains 14 residues. The germline V gene has CDR1 MNHEY and CDR2 SMNVEV (reference sequence). Unmatched junction bases numbered 4, after V lost 5 bases and J lost 2 bases. CDR3 DNA sequence: TGTGCCAGCAGTCGGGGACAGGGAGCCTACGAGCAGTACTTC. Translated, it gives CASSRGQGAYEQYF.

The V gene is TRBV28, the J gene TRBJ2-7; possibly TRBD2 for D (7 bases). This CDR3 has 15 residues. CDR1 is MDHEN and CDR2 is SYDVKM in the germline V gene. Trimming stripped 7 bases from V and 7 bases from J, with 23 bases between. The CDR3 DNA follows: TGTGCCAGCAATTCTCCCGGGGGAGGGGGTGATGAGCAGTACTTC. Residues: CASNSPGGGGDEQYF.

This chain links TRBV5-1 with TRBJ1-3; D call uncertain. Trimming cost V 4 bases and J 0 bases, with 14 bases left between them. Germline values: CDR1 SGHRS, CDR2 YFSETQ. There are 16 residues in the CDR3. The DNA of the CDR3 is TGCGCCAGCAGCGCGTCCCCCACGACCTCTGGAAACACCATATATTTT. Residues: CASSASPTTSGNTIYF.

Comments on this clone: Other nucleotide sequences from this sample produce the same CDR3. The V gene is TRBV7-2, the J gene TRBJ1-2, with TRBD1 as a possible D gene (5 bases). The CDR3 runs 15 residues. The ends were cut back, 1 base at V and 4 bases at J, with 13 bases in the middle. Germline V gene lookup returns CDR1 SGHTA and CDR2 FQGNSA. In DNA, the CDR3 is TGTGCCAGCAGCTTAGGGGGGACGGGCGGCTATGGCTACACCTTC. It codes for CASSLGGTGGYGYTF.

V and J are TRBV5-1 and TRBJ2-2; perhaps TRBD2 as D (5 bases). The V and J ends lost 1 base and 0 bases respectively, with 16 bases between them. Germline-derived CDR1 and CDR2 are SGHRS and YFSETQ. The CDR3 covers 18 residues. CDR3 nucleotides: TGCGCCAGCAGCTTGACGGCTAGCAGACTTCCGAACACCGGGGAGCTGTTTTTT. Protein sequence: CASSLTASRLPNTGELFF.

Regarding this clone: Other DNA sequences in the sample encode the same CDR3. The chain has TRBV5-1 and TRBJ2-7; D is perhaps TRBD2 (6 bases). This CDR3 contains 13 residues. V was cut by 4 bases and J by 1 base, with 9 bases left in between. CDR1 is SGHRS and CDR2 is YFSETQ in the germline V gene. The CDR3 DNA sequence: TGCGCCAGCAGCCGGGGAGGATCCTACGAGCAGTACTTC. Encoded protein: CASSRGGSYEQYF.

This chain connects TRBV29-1 to TRBJ2-3; tentatively, D is TRBD2 (5 bases). V lost 0 bases to trimming and J lost 1 base, with 8 bases between them. CDR1 and CDR2 from the germline V gene are SQVTM and ANQGSEA. The CDR3 has 14 residues. The CDR3 coding sequence is TGCAGCGTTGAAGATTGGCGGGGCACAGATACGCAGTATTTT. This gives the protein CSVEDWRGTDTQYF.

The chain combines TRBV14 with TRBJ2-2; no reliable D call. V lost 6 bases to trimming and J lost 7 bases, with 9 bases between them. The CDR3 loop spans 12 amino acids. Germline CDR1 SGHDN, CDR2 FVKESK. CDR3 bases: TGTGCCAGCAGACTTTCTGGCGGGGAGCTGTTTTTT. Protein sequence: CASRLSGGELFF.

This chain uses TRBV11-3 with TRBJ2-1; D unclear. V lost 1 base, J lost 5 bases, and 9 bases lay in between. Germline V CDR1 and CDR2: SGHNT, YENEEA. CDR3 length: 14 amino acids. The DNA for the CDR3 is TGTGCCAGCAGCTTAGGGGGAATAAACAATGAGCAGTTCTTC. Its translation is CASSLGGINNEQFF.

V usage is TRBV7-2 and J usage is TRBJ1-4; D is undetermined. Germline loops: CDR1 SGHTA, CDR2 FQGNSA. V gave up 5 bases and J gave up 4 bases, with 8 bases separating them. This CDR3 spans 13 amino acids. CDR3 nucleotides: TGTGCCAGCAGCACTTGGAATAATGAAAAACTGTTTTTT. Encoded protein: CASSTWNNEKLFF.

This sequence joins TRBV11-3 and TRBJ2-3; D unclear. The V and J ends lost 5 bases and 6 bases respectively, with 12 bases between them. CDR1 and CDR2 from the germline V gene are SGHNT and YENEEA. CDR3 length equals 13 residues. CDR3 loop: CASSRLFSDTQYF. The CDR3 bases are TGTGCCAGCAGCAGGCTTTTTTCGGATACGCAGTATTTT.

The J gene is TRBJ1-4, the V gene TRBV4-1, with a weak D call TRBD1 (6 bases). CDR3 length equals 17 residues. V was shortened by 6 bases and J by 8 bases, with 25 bases between the two germline ends. Germline V gene sequence: CDR1 MGHRA, CDR2 YSYEKL. The CDR3 sequence: CASSQNRDTGRGEKLFF. CDR3 in DNA: TGCGCCAGCAGTCAAAACCGGGACACTGGAAGAGGGGAAAAACTGTTTTTT.

V is TRBV10-2 and J is TRBJ2-7, with D perhaps matching TRBD2 (6 bases). Per the germline V gene, CDR1 is WSHSY and CDR2 is SAAADI. The CDR3 sequence is 15 residues long. The V and J ends lost 3 bases and 0 bases respectively, with 12 bases between them. CDR3 sequence (DNA): TGCGCCAGCAGTGAAGGAGGGAGTACCTCCTACGAGCAGTACTTC. Amino acids: CASSEGGSTSYEQYF.